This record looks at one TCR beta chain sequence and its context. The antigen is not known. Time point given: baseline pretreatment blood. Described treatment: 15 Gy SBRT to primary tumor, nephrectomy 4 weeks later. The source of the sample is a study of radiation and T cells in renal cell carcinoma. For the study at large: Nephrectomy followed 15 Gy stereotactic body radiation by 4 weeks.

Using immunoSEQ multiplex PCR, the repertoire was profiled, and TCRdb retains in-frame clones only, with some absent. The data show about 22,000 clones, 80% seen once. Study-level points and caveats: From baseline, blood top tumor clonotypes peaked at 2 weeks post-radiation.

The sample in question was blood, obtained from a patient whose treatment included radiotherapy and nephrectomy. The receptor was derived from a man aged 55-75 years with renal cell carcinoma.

DNA of the CDR3: TGTGCCAGCAGTTACGCCGGAGCCTACGAGCAGTACTTC. It encodes CASSYAGAYEQYF. The chain joins TRBV28 to TRBJ2-7; D call uncertain. V was pared by 4 bases and J by 2 bases, with 9 bases between. The CDR3 has 13 amino acids. The germline V gene encodes CDR1 MDHEN and CDR2 SYDVKM.